This TCR beta chain was recorded in a study of tumor-infiltrating lymphocytes in primary liver carcinoma. Turning to the study itself: The number of productive TCRbeta reads per sample ranged from roughly 3.65 to 7.5 million and was similar across tissue types. Regarding the study as a whole: Tumors reached a significantly greater top-250-clone fraction than blood did (p = 0.039). Relative to tumor region pairs, the tumor-adjacent and tumor-blood pairs showed overlap that was lower.

Synthesis of TCR beta cDNA was carried out from approximately 0.55 ug total RNA with a constant-region primer. A slightly modified ARM-PCR protocol with three nested multiplex PCR rounds produced these TCR beta libraries. Use of TRBV1-TRBV30 forward primers with a C-beta reverse primer characterized the first two PCR rounds, which lasted around 10 cycles each. TCRdb reanalysed the multiplex PCR reads using MiXCR and keeps one entry per CDR3 protein. The sample has fewer than 250,000 distinct CDR3 sequences; roughly 80% are singletons. Unsorted bulk tissue, about 18-32 mg of it, served as the source for co-extraction of RNA and DNA. Primary liver carcinomas in the patients were surgically resected. Per germline, CDR1 ENHRY and CDR2 SYGVKD. This CDR3 spans 14 amino acids. V gave up 6 bases and J gave up 5 bases, with 16 bases separating them. This clonotype has a handful of counts. What it recognizes is unknown.

The chain employs TRBV10-3 and TRBJ1-1; D is ambiguous. The source material was tumor tissue from primary liver carcinoma. This TCR was recovered from a man aged 35-49 years with primary liver carcinoma and hepatitis B virus infection. The CDR3 bases are TGTGCCATCAGGGACCGGCACGGGTATACTGAAGCTTTCTTT. Amino acids: CAIRDRHGYTEAFF.